A single sample gave rise to the 3 T cell receptor beta chains below, sequenced in a study of T cells in Graves' hyperthyroidism and ophthalmopathy (dated by TCRdb to the late 2010s). The library was made by multiplex PCR. Sequencing was performed on an Illumina HiSeq 2000. TCR beta CDR3 regions were amplified from RNA transcripts. The first round of RT-PCR for the TCR CDR3 was performed with the HTBI primer set and the Qiagen OneStep RT-PCR kit. TCRdb reran the public reads through fastp at Q25 and MiXCR, keeping productive beta chains. Identical CDR3 proteins give one entry, which carries the most common genes and DNA. Recorded for this sample are around 450,000 distinct CDR3 sequences; approximately 13% of them occurred a single time. The top ten hold approximately 5.3% of the sample. The source material was blood. These receptors all come from a woman aged 18-29 years with Graves' hyperthyroidism.

This clonotype was recorded many times. The chain employs TRBV11-2 and TRBJ2-3; D possibly corresponds to TRBD2 (6 bases). There are 15 residues in the CDR3. Germline loops: CDR1 SGHAT, CDR2 FQNNGV. Trimming cost V 5 bases and J 0 bases, with 12 bases left between them. CDR3 sequence: CASSPISGSTDTQYF. The CDR3 DNA is TGTGCCAGCAGCCCGATTAGCGGTAGCACAGATACGCAGTATTTT.

The rearrangement links TRBV5-1 to TRBJ2-3; D might be TRBD1 (6 bases). The CDR3 is made up of 15 amino acids. V dropped 0 bases and J dropped 4 bases, with 12 bases sitting between them. From germline, CDR1 is SGHRS and CDR2 YFSETQ. CDR3 sequence: CASSLGQVGSDTQYF. The CDR3 nucleotides are TGCGCCAGCAGCTTGGGACAGGTTGGATCAGATACGCAGTATTTT.

In its sample, this clonotype was seen a few times. The chain carries TRBV27 and TRBJ1-2; D is undetermined. This CDR3 has 13 amino acids. Germline V gene sequence: CDR1 MNHEY, CDR2 SMNVEV (reference sequence). Deletions cut 4 bases from V and 5 bases from J, with 11 bases between. The CDR3 here is CASSSVGSYGYTF. The CDR3 DNA follows: TGTGCCAGCAGTTCAGTGGGAAGTTATGGCTACACCTTC.